The entry below gives a single T cell receptor beta chain sequence along with its context. This sample is drawn from a study of blood T cell repertoires in COVID-19. In the study overall: Material from acute and convalescent COVID-19 was sourced from the United States, Italy and Spain.

V gave up 5 bases and J gave up 5 bases; unmatched junction bases: 13. In germline, CDR1 is MDHEN, CDR2 SYDVKM. CDR3 size: 16 residues. Per the original data handling: Estimates of nucleated cell counts were drawn from the amplification of reference gene primers. This table comes from immunoSEQ multiplex PCR, and its TCRdb copy is limited to in-frame clones, with some not included. The DNA gave D and trimming, while V, J and clone size come from that table. The sample records about 200,000 clones, around four fifths being singletons. The clonotype originates from a woman in her forties or fifties with active or convalescent COVID-19. This rearrangement joins TRBV28 to TRBJ2-5; 8 positions match TRBD2. The sample taken for sequencing was peripheral blood. The CDR3 DNA reads as TGTGCCAGCAGTCCGGCGGGGGGCCATGGTGGGGAGACCCAGTACTTC. It yields the protein CASSPAGGHGGETQYF.